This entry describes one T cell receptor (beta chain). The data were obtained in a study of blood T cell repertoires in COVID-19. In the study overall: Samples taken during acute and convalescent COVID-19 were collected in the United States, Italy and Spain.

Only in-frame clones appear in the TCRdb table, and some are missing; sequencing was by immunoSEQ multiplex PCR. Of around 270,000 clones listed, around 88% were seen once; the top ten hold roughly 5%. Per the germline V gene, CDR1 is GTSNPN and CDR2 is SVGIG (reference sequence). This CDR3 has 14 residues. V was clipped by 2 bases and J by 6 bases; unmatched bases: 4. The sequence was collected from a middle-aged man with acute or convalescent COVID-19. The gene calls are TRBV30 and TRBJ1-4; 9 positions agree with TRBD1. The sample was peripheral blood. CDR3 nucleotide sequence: TGTGCCTGGAGTATCGGACAGGGGTATGAAAAACTGTTTTTT. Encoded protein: CAWSIGQGYEKLFF.